A selection of T cell receptor beta chains follows, all from one sample in a study of T-cell memory formation after mild COVID-19. Each CDR3 protein gets one entry after TCRdb re-called the 5' RACE reads with MiXCR. The table has fewer than 250,000 distinct CDR3 sequences, around 20% seen once; the top ten hold roughly 2.3%. Sequences were obtained from PBMCs or a T cell subset sorted from them (not recorded which). These receptor sequences come from an adult woman who had mild COVID-19 (a few samples of this study predate the infection). Cell type and time point are not known. CDR3s include the opening cysteine and the closing phenylalanine or tryptophan. D genes are given only for firm matches. Clone size is shown for a subset of rows, as once, few, many or a class of expanded clone.

D,size,V,J,CDR3,DNA
NA,few,TRBV24-1,TRBJ2-2,CATSDYRAGELFF,TGTGCCACCAGTGACTACAGGGCCGGGGAGCTGTTTTTT
TRBD1,NA,TRBV2,TRBJ1-5,CASRQGLQPQHF,TGTGCCAGCAGACAGGGGCTTCAGCCCCAGCATTTT
NA,NA,TRBV3-1,TRBJ2-6,CASSQGGRAGSGANVLTF,TGTGCCAGCAGCCAAGGAGGAAGGGCGGGCTCTGGGGCCAACGTCCTGACTTTC
NA,many,TRBV5-1,TRBJ2-3,CASSLGQATDTQYF,TGCGCCAGCAGCTTGGGACAGGCGACGGATACGCAGTATTTT
NA,many,TRBV5-4,TRBJ2-1,CASSLGLEGWDINEQFF,TGTGCCAGCAGCTTGGGGCTAGAAGGATGGGATATCAATGAGCAGTTCTTC
TRBD2,NA,TRBV5-1,TRBJ2-5,CASSSGLGSMRETQYF,TGCGCCAGCAGCTCCGGACTAGGTTCGATGCGAGAGACCCAGTACTTC
TRBD1,few,TRBV6-6,TRBJ2-7,CAIRQGQGAYEQYF,TGTGCCATCCGACAGGGACAGGGGGCCTACGAGCAGTACTTC
TRBD2,once,TRBV3-1,TRBJ2-2,CASSPSGRARTGELFF,TGTGCCAGCAGCCCTAGCGGGAGGGCCCGCACCGGGGAGCTGTTTTTT
NA,NA,TRBV7-2,TRBJ1-2,CASSLEVGSVTF,TGTGCCAGCAGCTTAGAGGTGGGGTCGGTCACCTTC
NA,NA,TRBV3-1,TRBJ1-1,CASSQDSSNTEAFF,TGTGCCAGCAGCCAGGACAGTTCCAACACTGAAGCTTTCTTT
NA,NA,TRBV11-2,TRBJ2-7,CASSSQGGRAYEQYF,TGTGCCAGCAGCTCTCAGGGGGGAAGGGCCTACGAGCAGTACTTC
NA,few,TRBV7-8,TRBJ2-1,CASSLRGGDSYNEQFF,TGTGCCAGCAGCTTAAGGGGCGGGGACTCCTACAATGAGCAGTTCTTC
NA,few,TRBV3-1,TRBJ2-7,CASSQDARYYEQYF,TGTGCCAGCAGCCAAGATGCCCGTTACTACGAGCAGTACTTC
TRBD1,few,TRBV6-5,TRBJ2-7,CASSRTGREQYF,TGTGCCAGCAGTAGGACAGGGAGAGAGCAGTACTTC
NA,NA,TRBV24-1,TRBJ2-1,CATKGMEGDEQFF,TGTGCCACTAAGGGGATGGAGGGCGATGAGCAGTTCTTC
TRBD2,NA,TRBV9,TRBJ2-3,CASSVATLAGGSDTQYF,TGTGCCAGCAGCGTAGCTACCCTAGCGGGCGGTTCAGATACGCAGTATTTT
NA,NA,TRBV18,TRBJ2-7,CASSPSRSSYEQYF,TGTGCCAGCTCACCATCTAGGAGCTCCTACGAGCAGTACTTC
NA,many,TRBV5-1,TRBJ2-3,CASSSTYSTDTQYF,TGCGCCAGCAGCTCTACATACAGCACAGATACGCAGTATTTT
TRBD1,few,TRBV6-6,TRBJ1-2,CASSPGGLYGYTF,TGTGCCAGCAGTCCAGGGGGCCTCTATGGCTACACCTTC
TRBD1,NA,TRBV5-1,TRBJ2-1,CASSKGQSANNEQFF,TGCGCCAGCAGCAAGGGACAGTCCGCTAACAATGAGCAGTTCTTC
TRBD1,NA,TRBV6-1,TRBJ1-1,CASSEAMSGGASAEAFF,TGTGCCAGCAGTGAAGCGATGTCAGGGGGCGCCTCTGCTGAAGCTTTCTTT
TRBD2,NA,TRBV7-9,TRBJ2-1,CASSSGLASYNEQFF,TGTGCCAGCAGCTCCGGACTAGCATCTTACAATGAGCAGTTCTTC
TRBD1,NA,TRBV27,TRBJ2-5,CASSLQTGWQETQYF,TGTGCCAGCAGTCTACAGACAGGGTGGCAAGAGACCCAGTACTTC
NA,few,TRBV7-2,TRBJ2-7,CASSLTGINEQYF,TGTGCCAGCAGCTTAACCGGGATAAACGAGCAGTACTTC
NA,few,TRBV20-1,TRBJ1-1,CSASNTEAFF,TGCAGTGCTAGCAACACTGAAGCTTTCTTT
TRBD1,NA,TRBV24-1,TRBJ2-1,CATRDSRYNEQFF,TGTGCCACCCGGGACAGCCGGTACAATGAGCAGTTCTTC
NA,NA,TRBV29-1,TRBJ2-2,CSVEDTQGGRTGELFF,TGCAGCGTTGAAGATACCCAGGGTGGGCGGACCGGGGAGCTGTTTTTT
TRBD1,few,TRBV27,TRBJ2-5,CASSGTGAGQYF,TGTGCCAGTTCCGGGACAGGGGCGGGCCAGTACTTC
NA,NA,TRBV2,TRBJ2-1,CASSGQPYNEQFF,TGTGCCAGCAGCGGACAGCCCTACAATGAGCAGTTCTTC
NA,few,TRBV12-3/TRBV12-4,TRBJ1-1,CASKSSAGTEAFF,TGTGCCAGCAAATCCAGCGCGGGCACTGAAGCTTTCTTT
NA,many,TRBV2,TRBJ2-1,CASLWGVAYNEQFF,TGTGCCAGCCTTTGGGGGGTTGCCTACAATGAGCAGTTCTTC
TRBD1,NA,TRBV5-6,TRBJ2-3,CASITTGSGDTQYF,TGTGCCAGCATCACGACAGGGAGCGGAGATACGCAGTATTTT
TRBD2,many,TRBV2,TRBJ2-3,CASLGTSGKGDTQYF,TGTGCCAGCCTGGGGACTAGCGGTAAAGGGGATACGCAGTATTTT
TRBD2,medium-sized,TRBV5-1,TRBJ2-1,CASSSGTSGRSSYNEQFF,TGCGCCAGCAGCTCCGGGACTAGCGGGAGGAGCTCCTACAATGAGCAGTTCTTC
NA,NA,TRBV2,TRBJ1-1,CASSGQIGAFF,TGTGCCAGCAGTGGACAGATCGGAGCTTTCTTT
TRBD2,NA,TRBV6-2/TRBV6-3,TRBJ2-3,CASSYSSGRAGGRTDTQYF,TGTGCCAGCAGTTACTCGAGCGGGAGGGCCGGCGGGAGGACAGATACGCAGTATTTT
NA,NA,TRBV5-1,TRBJ1-3,CASRTENSGNTIYF,TGCGCCAGCAGGACGGAGAACTCTGGAAACACCATATATTTT
TRBD1,few,TRBV2,TRBJ2-7,CASSPGQGRIYEQYF,TGTGCCAGCAGCCCCGGACAGGGAAGAATATACGAGCAGTACTTC
TRBD1,few,TRBV12-3/TRBV12-4,TRBJ2-7,CASRRQGGYYEQYF,TGTGCCAGCAGGAGACAGGGGGGGTACTACGAGCAGTACTTC
NA,NA,TRBV5-1,TRBJ1-4,CASSLEPGTNEKLFF,TGCGCCAGCAGCTTGGAACCGGGAACTAATGAAAAACTGTTTTTT
NA,few,TRBV7-9,TRBJ1-1,CASSFSEAFF,TGTGCCAGCAGCTTCAGTGAAGCTTTCTTT
NA,few,TRBV5-1,TRBJ2-7,CASRSPGSLYEQYF,TGCGCCAGCCGCAGCCCAGGGTCCCTCTACGAGCAGTACTTC
NA,NA,TRBV6-2/TRBV6-3,TRBJ2-7,CASTHGPLQYF,TGTGCCAGCACCCACGGACCCCTGCAGTACTTC
NA,NA,TRBV20-1,TRBJ1-5,CSAYRRSNQPQHF,TGCAGTGCTTACCGGAGGAGCAATCAGCCCCAGCATTTT
NA,many,TRBV5-6,TRBJ2-6,CASSLKPASSGANVLTF,TGTGCCAGCAGCTTGAAACCGGCGAGCTCTGGGGCCAACGTCCTGACTTTC
NA,few,TRBV7-7,TRBJ2-7,CASSPDRSSYEQYF,TGTGCTAGCAGCCCCGACAGAAGCTCCTACGAGCAGTACTTC
NA,NA,TRBV5-1,TRBJ2-7,CASSLEASTYEQYF,TGCGCCAGCAGCTTGGAGGCCAGTACCTACGAGCAGTACTTC
NA,few,TRBV25-1,TRBJ1-1,CASSEWGGPGTEAFF,TGTGCCAGCAGTGAATGGGGGGGGCCGGGCACTGAAGCTTTCTTT
NA,NA,TRBV5-4,TRBJ2-3,CASSRGVSPDTQYF,TGTGCCAGCAGCCGAGGGGTTAGCCCCGATACGCAGTATTTT
NA,NA,TRBV20-1,TRBJ1-3,CSARDLSYSGNTIYF,TGCAGTGCTAGAGATCTCAGTTACTCTGGAAACACCATATATTTT
NA,many,TRBV10-3,TRBJ2-7,CAISGALADSSYEQYF,TGTGCCATCAGTGGGGCCCTGGCAGATTCCTCCTACGAGCAGTACTTC
TRBD2,NA,TRBV11-3,TRBJ2-3,CASSFIGAGGDTQYF,TGTGCCAGCAGCTTCATCGGGGCGGGAGGAGATACGCAGTATTTT
NA,few,TRBV12-3/TRBV12-4,TRBJ1-2,CASSFQGFNYGYTF,TGTGCCAGCAGTTTCCAGGGATTTAACTATGGCTACACCTTC
NA,NA,TRBV3-1,TRBJ1-2,CASSQAGGQARGYTF,TGTGCCAGCAGCCAAGCGGGGGGGCAGGCTCGGGGCTACACCTTC
NA,NA,TRBV6-5,TRBJ1-5,CASSRGRGNQPQHF,TGTGCCAGCAGTCGCGGACGGGGGAATCAGCCCCAGCATTTT